One and the same sample provided the 15 T cell receptor beta chains below, sequenced in a study of CD4 T cells in relation to SARS-CoV-2 and coronaviruses (dated by TCRdb to the early 2020s). Preparation of the library involved the immunoSEQ multiplex PCR assay. What TCRdb holds here is the immuneACCESS table cut down to in-frame rearrangements. Part of the clones is not present; checked against another copy, under half of the missing clones reflect an unresolved V gene, and the others are unexplained. This sample comprises about 59,000 clones, 75% to 90% of them detected only once. The leading ten clones occupy around 1.5% of the sample. CD4+ T cells from unexposed donors were collected before the COVID-19 pandemic (2011-2018). The sample taken for sequencing was memory CD4+ T cells from PBMCs. The cell subset or site label on this specimen signifies: memory (non-naive) CD4+ T cells. These receptors all stem from a human donor in good health.

V is TRBV4-1 and J is TRBJ2-3; TRBD2 matches at 10 bases. This CDR3 is built from 17 residues. Germline trimming cut 1 base from V and 2 bases from J; bases unmatched to any gene: 6. The V gene's germline CDR1 is MGHRA and CDR2 YSYEKL. The CDR3 region is CASSQVLAGTNTDTQYF. CDR3 in DNA: TGCGCCAGCAGCCAAGTACTAGCGGGAACAAACACAGATACGCAGTATTTT.

This clone was recorded only once. CDR3 in amino acids: CASSIDMAGGVNTEAFF. CDR3 bases: TGTGCCAGTAGTATAGATATGGCAGGGGGCGTTAATACTGAAGCTTTCTTT. The rearrangement links TRBV19 to TRBJ1-1, with 8 bases aligning to TRBD1. This CDR3 comprises 17 residues. The V gene's germline CDR1 is LNHDA and CDR2 SQIVND (reference sequence). The ends lost 0 bases at V and 5 bases at J; junction bases unmatched: 11.

This sequence joins TRBV7-8 and TRBJ1-4; D gene unclear. The germline gives CDR1 SGHVS, CDR2 FQNEAQ. The CDR3 runs to 15 residues. V was pared by 5 bases and J by 7 bases, with 17 bases between. The CDR3 region is CASSPRGRIGEKLFF. The CDR3 coding sequence is TGTGCCAGCAGCCCCCGCGGGCGAATTGGTGAAAAACTGTTTTTT. Looking up the rest from reference TRBV7-8 and TRBJ1-4 gives the full variable domain: GAGVSQSPRYKVAKRGQDVALRCDPISGHVSLFWYQQALGQGPEFLTYFQNEAQLDKSGLPSDRFFAERPEGSVSTLKIQRTQQEDSAVYLCASSPRGRIGEKLFFGSGTQLSVL.

The chain carries TRBV3-1 (or the pseudogene TRBV3-2) and TRBJ1-2; D is perhaps TRBD1 (6 bases). The germline CDR1 and CDR2 sequences are LGHDT and YNNKEL (reference sequence). Trimming shortened V by 6 bases and J by 8 bases, and 16 bases separated the two germline ends. This CDR3 is 13 amino acids long. This CDR3 is CASSQGTSRGYTF. Here the CDR3 DNA reads TGTGCCAGCAGTCAGGGGACCTCCCGGGGCTACACCTTC.

The rearrangement uses TRBV7-6 and TRBJ2-1; 14 bases align to TRBD2. Germline lookup yields CDR1 SGHVS and CDR2 FNYEAQ. This CDR3 contains 16 residues. The junction had 8 bases not matched to a gene; V was cut back by 4 bases and J by 9 bases. In DNA, the CDR3 is TGTGCCAGCAGCTCGGGACTAGCGGGAGTGGGGGGTGAGCAGTTCTTC. Translation gives CASSSGLAGVGGEQFF. The full variable domain, in which reference TRBV7-6 and TRBJ2-1 provide the parts outside the CDR3, is GAGVSQSPRYKVTKRGQDVALRCDPISGHVSLYWYRQALGQGPEFLTYFNYEAQQDKSGLPNDRFSAERPEGSISTLTIQRTEQRDSAMYRCASSSGLAGVGGEQFFGPGTRLTVL.

This chain links TRBV24-1 with TRBJ2-1, with 9 bases identical to TRBD2. The germline gives CDR1 KGHDR, CDR2 SFDVKD. V shed 5 bases and J 4 bases; nucleotides not matched to a gene: 11. The CDR3 covers 17 residues. The CDR3 DNA reads as TGTGCCACCAGTGGAGGTAGCGCGGGAGGGGGATACAATGAGCAGTTCTTC. This gives the protein CATSGGSAGGGYNEQFF.

In nucleotides, the CDR3 is TGTGCCAGCAGCCAGGGACTAGCGGGAGGGCCTTACGAGCAGTACTTC. It yields the protein CASSQGLAGGPYEQYF. The chain joins TRBV3-1 (or the pseudogene TRBV3-2) to TRBJ2-7; 16 nucleotides align to TRBD2. This CDR3 has 16 amino acids. Germline V gene data show CDR1 as LGHDT and CDR2 as YNNKEL (reference sequence). J was trimmed by 4 bases and V by 3 bases; bases with no gene match: 3.

The V gene is TRBV14, the J gene TRBJ2-1, with unresolved D. V was shortened by 0 bases and J by 6 bases, with 6 bases between the two germline ends. The CDR3 length is 13 residues. Germline V lookup: CDR1 SGHDN, CDR2 FVKESK. The CDR3 is CASSQDDVNEQFF. The CDR3 DNA reads TGTGCCAGCAGCCAAGATGACGTCAATGAGCAGTTCTTC.

This chain connects TRBV3-1 (or the pseudogene TRBV3-2) to TRBJ2-5, with D possibly TRBD2 on 6 matching bases. Germline lookup yields CDR1 LGHDT and CDR2 YNNKEL (reference sequence). Trimming shortened V by 2 bases and J by 7 bases, and 20 bases separated the two germline ends. The CDR3 contains 16 residues. In DNA form, the CDR3 reads TGTGCCAGCAGCCAATCTCTGGCGGGGATAAGTGGGACCCAGTACTTC. Translated: CASSQSLAGISGTQYF.

The rearrangement uses TRBV19 and TRBJ1-4, with 7 nucleotides matching TRBD1. CDR3 length: 14 residues. After removal of 1 base from V and 6 bases from J, the junction contained 2 bases not matched to a gene. The germline CDR1 and CDR2 sequences are LNHDA and SQIVND (reference sequence). DNA of the CDR3: TGTGCCAGTAGTATAGCAACAGGGGATGAAAAACTGTTTTTT. Translating gives CASSIATGDEKLFF.

V gene TRBV7-2 combines with J gene TRBJ2-1, with 12 bases that match TRBD2. Germline V gene lookup returns CDR1 SGHTA and CDR2 FQGNSA. Trimming removed 3 bases from V and 5 bases from J; junction bases left unmatched: 2. This CDR3 spans 15 amino acids. The CDR3 DNA reads TGTGCCAGCAGCTTGGGACTAGCGGGCAACAATGAGCAGTTCTTC. Translating gives CASSLGLAGNNEQFF.

The gene calls are TRBV10-2 and TRBJ2-7; D uncertain. Deletions cut 4 bases from V and 0 bases from J, with 10 bases between. This CDR3 has 14 amino acids. CDR1 and CDR2 (germline): WSHSY, SAAADI. The CDR3 DNA follows: TGCGCCAGCAGTGGAAGCTCTCGCTCCTACGAGCAGTACTTC. Translating gives CASSGSSRSYEQYF.

This clone was counted once. Mismatch with germline at one junction end may stem from a read error. V is TRBV7-9 and J is TRBJ1-1; 7 nucleotides align to TRBD1. Germline V gene data show CDR1 as SEHNR and CDR2 as FQNEAQ (reference sequence). The CDR3 has 13 amino acids. CDR3 region: CASSQTGNAEAFF. In nucleotides, the CDR3 is TGTGCCAGCAGCCAGACAGGGAACGCTGAAGCTTTCTTT.

V gene TRBV11-2 combines with J gene TRBJ2-7, with 13 bases identical to TRBD2. CDR1 is SGHAT and CDR2 is FQNNGV in the germline V gene. This CDR3 has 15 amino acids. V lost 5 bases to trimming and J lost 6 bases; unmatched junction nucleotides: 7. The CDR3, as DNA: TGTGCCAGCAGCCGAGCGGGACTAGCGGGATCCGAGCAGTACTTC. This gives the protein CASSRAGLAGSEQYF.

J is TRBJ1-2 and V is TRBV11-2; 8 nucleotides match TRBD1. CDR1 is SGHAT and CDR2 is FQNNGV in the germline V gene. The CDR3 has 14 residues. J was trimmed by 8 bases and V by 4 bases; bases with no gene match: 9. Written as DNA, the CDR3 is TGTGCCAGCAGCTCGTCTCAGGGGGCGCGGGGCTACACCTTC. Residues: CASSSSQGARGYTF.